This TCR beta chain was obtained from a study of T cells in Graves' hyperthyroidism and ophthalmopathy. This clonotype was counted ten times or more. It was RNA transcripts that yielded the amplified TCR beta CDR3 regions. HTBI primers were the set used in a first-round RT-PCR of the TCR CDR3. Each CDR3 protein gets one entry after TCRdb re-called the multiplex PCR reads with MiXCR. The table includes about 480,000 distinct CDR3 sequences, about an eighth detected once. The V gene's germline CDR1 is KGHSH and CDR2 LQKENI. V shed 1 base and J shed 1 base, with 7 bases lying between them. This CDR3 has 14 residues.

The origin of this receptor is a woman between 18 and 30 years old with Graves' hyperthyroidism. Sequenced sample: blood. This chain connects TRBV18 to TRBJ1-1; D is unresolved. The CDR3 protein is CASSPQGSNTEAFF. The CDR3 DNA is TGTGCCAGCTCACCACAGGGCTCGAACACTGAAGCTTTCTTT. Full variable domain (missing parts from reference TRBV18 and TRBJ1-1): NAGVMQNPRHLVRRRGQEARLRCSPMKGHSHVYWYRQLPEEGLKFMVYLQKENIIDESGMPKERFSAEFPKEGPSILRIQQVVRGDSAAYFCASSPQGSNTEAFFGQGTRLTVV.